This record looks at one T cell receptor beta chain sequence and its context. Data came from immunoSEQ multiplex PCR; TCRdb stores just in-frame clones and leaves some out. The sample lists about 68,000 clones, about 90% occurring once. These data originate in a study of T cell changes during pregnancy in multiple sclerosis. With 2 bases clipped from V and 4 bases from J, the junction kept 9 bases outside the gene matches. This CDR3 spans 16 amino acids. The germline CDR1 and CDR2 sequences are MNHNS and SASEGT. Specimen: peripheral blood, collected in the first trimester of pregnancy. The receptor comes from a female donor with multiple sclerosis, enrolled in a pregnancy study. This chain links TRBV6-1 with TRBJ1-2; 8 bases match TRBD1. The CDR3 protein is CASSERGTGLTYGYTF. CDR3 DNA: TGTGCCAGCAGTGAAAGAGGGACAGGACTAACCTATGGCTACACCTTC.